This T cell receptor (beta chain) was sequenced in a study of control samples from healthy donors and cancer patients. TCRdb keeps only in-frame clones here, not all; method: immunoSEQ multiplex PCR. The sample carries about 410,000 clones, 75% to 95% recorded once. The CDR3 contains 13 residues. Germline V gene sequence: CDR1 MNHEY, CDR2 SMNVEV (reference sequence). The V end was cut by 6 bases, the J end by 0 bases, with 9 bases between. This receptor was obtained from a man between 40 and 49 years old with head and neck cancer. The chain couples TRBV27 to TRBJ2-7; D is uncertain. The source material was PBMCs. CDR3 sequence: CASRGPVSYEQYF. The CDR3, as DNA: TGTGCCAGCAGAGGACCTGTCTCCTACGAGCAGTACTTC.